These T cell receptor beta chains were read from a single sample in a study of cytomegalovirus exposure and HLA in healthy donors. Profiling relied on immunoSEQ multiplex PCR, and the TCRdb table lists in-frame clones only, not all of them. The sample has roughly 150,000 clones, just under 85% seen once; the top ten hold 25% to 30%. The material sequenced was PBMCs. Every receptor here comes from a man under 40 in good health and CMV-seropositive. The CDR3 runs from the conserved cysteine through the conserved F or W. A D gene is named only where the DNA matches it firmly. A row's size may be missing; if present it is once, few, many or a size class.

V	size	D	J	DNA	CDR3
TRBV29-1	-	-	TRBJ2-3	TGCAGCGTTACAGGGAAGAGCACAGATACGCAGTATTTT	CSVTGKSTDTQYF
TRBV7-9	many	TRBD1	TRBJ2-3	TGTGCCAGCAGCTTAACAACAGGGGGCGGGACAGATACGCAGTATTTT	CASSLTTGGGTDTQYF
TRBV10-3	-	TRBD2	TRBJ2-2	TGTGCCATCAGTGCTGGCGTACGGGGGGACACCGGGGAGCTGTTTTTT	CAISAGVRGDTGELFF
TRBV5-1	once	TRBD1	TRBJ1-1	TGCGCCAGCAGCTGGGAGGGACAGGGGGGTGAAGCTTTCTTT	CASSWEGQGGEAFF
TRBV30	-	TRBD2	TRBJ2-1	TGTGCCTGGACCCCTAGCGGGAGTCGCGGTGAGCAGTTCTTC	CAWTPSGSRGEQFF
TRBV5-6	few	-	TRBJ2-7	TGTGCCAGCAGCTTAGGACAGTACGAGCAGTACTTC	CASSLGQYEQYF
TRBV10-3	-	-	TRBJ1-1	TGTGCCATCAGTGCCCAGGCAAACACTGAAGCTTTCTTT	CAISAQANTEAFF
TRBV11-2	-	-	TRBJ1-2	TGTGCCAGCAGCTCAATCGGGGTTACAGCTAACTATGGCTACACCTTC	CASSSIGVTANYGYTF
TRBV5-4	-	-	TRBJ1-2	TGTGCCAGCAGCTTGGGGGGCGCAGCGGGAGCCAATGGCTACACCTTC	CASSLGGAAGANGYTF
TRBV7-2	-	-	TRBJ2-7	TGTGCCAGCAGGAGGAAGCAGTCCCCCTCCTACGAGCAGTACTTC	CASRRKQSPSYEQYF
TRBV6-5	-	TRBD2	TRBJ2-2	TGTGCCAGCAGTTACGGACTAGCGGGGTCCGGGGAGCTGTTTTTT	CASSYGLAGSGELFF
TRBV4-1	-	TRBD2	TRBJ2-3	TGCGCCAGCAGCCAAGAAACTAGCGGGGGCCGGGTAGATACGCAGTATTTT	CASSQETSGGRVDTQYF
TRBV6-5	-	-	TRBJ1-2	TGTGCCAGCAGTTACTCTCCACTTAACTATGGCTACACCTTC	CASSYSPLNYGYTF
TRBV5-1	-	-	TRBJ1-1	TGCGCCAGCAGATTTCGACAGATGAACACTGAAGCTTTCTTT	CASRFRQMNTEAFF
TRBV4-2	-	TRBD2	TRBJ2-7	TGTGCCAGCAGCCAAGGTTACGCGGGAGGTATCTACGAGCAGTACTTC	CASSQGYAGGIYEQYF
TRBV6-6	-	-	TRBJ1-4	TGTGCCAGCAGTTACCCCGCCTCTGGCAATAATGAAAAACTGTTTTTT	CASSYPASGNNEKLFF
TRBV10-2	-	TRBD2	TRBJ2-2	TGCGCCACCGGGGGACTAGCGGGAGCCGGGGAGCTGTTTTTT	CATGGLAGAGELFF
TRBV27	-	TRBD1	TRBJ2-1	TGTGCCAGCAGTCCGACCGGGACAGGGGGCATGGAGCAGTTCTTC	CASSPTGTGGMEQFF
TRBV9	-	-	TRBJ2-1	TGTGCCAGCAGCGACGGACACATTGAGCAGTTCTTC	CASSDGHIEQFF
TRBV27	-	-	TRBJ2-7	TGTGCCAGCGCGCAACGGTGGGGGGGCCCCTACGAGCAGTACTTC	CASAQRWGGPYEQYF
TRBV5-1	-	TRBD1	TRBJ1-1	TGCGCCAGCAGCGCGGGACAGGGACGAATGAACACTGAAGCTTTCTTT	CASSAGQGRMNTEAFF
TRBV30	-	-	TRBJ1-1	TGTGCCTGGTCAGGCGTTAGCGCTGAAGCTTTCTTT	CAWSGVSAEAFF
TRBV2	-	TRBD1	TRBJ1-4	TGTGCCAGCAGGGAGGGGGCAAGAAGTGAAAAACTGTTTTTT	CASREGARSEKLFF
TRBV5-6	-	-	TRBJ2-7	TGTGCCAGCAGCTTATATTCGAGGAATTACGAGCAGTACTTC	CASSLYSRNYEQYF
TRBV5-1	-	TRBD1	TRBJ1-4	TGCGCCAGCAGCTTGGTTGGGACAGGGACTGAAAAACTGTTTTTT	CASSLVGTGTEKLFF
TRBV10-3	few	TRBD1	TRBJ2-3	TGTGCCATCAGTTTCGGGACAGGAGGAAGGGATACGCAGTATTTT	CAISFGTGGRDTQYF
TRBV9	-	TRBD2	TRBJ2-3	TGTGCCAGCAGCGTTATAGCGGGAGGAGCGGATACGCAGTATTTT	CASSVIAGGADTQYF
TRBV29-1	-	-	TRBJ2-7	TGCAGCGTTGAAACAGGCGGGATCGAGCAGTACTTC	CSVETGGIEQYF
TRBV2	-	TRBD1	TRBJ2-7	TGTGCCAGCAGCCCCTTCGGACAGGGGATCTACGAGCAGTACTTC	CASSPFGQGIYEQYF
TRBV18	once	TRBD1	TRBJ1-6	TGTGCCAGCTCACCCCAGGGGGGTGATTCACCCCTCCACTTT	CASSPQGGDSPLHF
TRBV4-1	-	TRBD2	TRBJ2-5	TGCGCCAGCAGCCAGAGACCCTCTAGCGGGAGACTGGAGACCCAGTACTTC	CASSQRPSSGRLETQYF
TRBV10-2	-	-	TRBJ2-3	TGCGCCAGCGGGCGGAGGAACACAGATACGCAGTATTTT	CASGRRNTDTQYF
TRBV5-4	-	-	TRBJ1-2	TGTGCCAGCAGCTTTACTGGTCTCTTCTATGGCTACACCTTC	CASSFTGLFYGYTF
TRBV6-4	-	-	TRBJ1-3	TGTGCCAGCAGTGAGAGGGTGTGGGGAAACACCATATATTTT	CASSERVWGNTIYF
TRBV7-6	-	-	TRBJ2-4	TGTGCCAGCAGCTCCCGCAGGGCGGCCATTCAGTACTTC	CASSSRRAAIQYF
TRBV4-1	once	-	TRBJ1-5	TGCGCCAGCAGCCGCACCGCCGACCGGGGAGATCGCAATCAGCCCCAGCATTTT	CASSRTADRGDRNQPQHF
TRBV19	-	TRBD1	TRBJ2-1	TGTGCCAGTAGCTCGGGAGGACAGGGGGCCGGTGAGCAGTTCTTC	CASSSGGQGAGEQFF
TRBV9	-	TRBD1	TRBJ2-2	TGTGCCAGCAGCTCCGACGGGACAGTTACCGGGGAGCTGTTTTTT	CASSSDGTVTGELFF
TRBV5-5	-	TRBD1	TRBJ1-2	TGTGCCAGCAGCCGGGGACAGGGGGCGACTAACTATGGCTACACCTTC	CASSRGQGATNYGYTF
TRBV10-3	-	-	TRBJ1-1	TGTGCCATCAAAATCTTAGGACAAGAAGCTTTCTTT	CAIKILGQEAFF
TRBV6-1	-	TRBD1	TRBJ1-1	TGTGCCAGCAGAACAGGGGGCGTGTCTGAAGCTTTCTTT	CASRTGGVSEAFF